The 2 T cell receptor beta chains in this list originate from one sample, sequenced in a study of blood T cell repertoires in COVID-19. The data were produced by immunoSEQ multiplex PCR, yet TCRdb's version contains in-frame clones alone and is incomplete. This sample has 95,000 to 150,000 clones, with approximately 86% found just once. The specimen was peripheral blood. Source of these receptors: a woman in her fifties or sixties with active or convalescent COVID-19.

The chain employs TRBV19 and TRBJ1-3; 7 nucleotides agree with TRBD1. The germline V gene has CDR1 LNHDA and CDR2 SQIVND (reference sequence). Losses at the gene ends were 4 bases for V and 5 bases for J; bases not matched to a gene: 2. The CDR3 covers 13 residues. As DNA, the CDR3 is TGTGCCAGTAGTACCAGGGGGAGAAACACCATATATTTT. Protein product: CASSTRGRNTIYF.

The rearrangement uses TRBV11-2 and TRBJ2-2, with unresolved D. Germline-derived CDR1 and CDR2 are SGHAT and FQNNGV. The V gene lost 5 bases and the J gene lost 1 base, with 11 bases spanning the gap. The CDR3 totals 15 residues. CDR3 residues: CASSPHPRNTGELFF. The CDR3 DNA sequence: TGTGCCAGCAGCCCCCACCCGCGGAACACCGGGGAGCTGTTTTTT.